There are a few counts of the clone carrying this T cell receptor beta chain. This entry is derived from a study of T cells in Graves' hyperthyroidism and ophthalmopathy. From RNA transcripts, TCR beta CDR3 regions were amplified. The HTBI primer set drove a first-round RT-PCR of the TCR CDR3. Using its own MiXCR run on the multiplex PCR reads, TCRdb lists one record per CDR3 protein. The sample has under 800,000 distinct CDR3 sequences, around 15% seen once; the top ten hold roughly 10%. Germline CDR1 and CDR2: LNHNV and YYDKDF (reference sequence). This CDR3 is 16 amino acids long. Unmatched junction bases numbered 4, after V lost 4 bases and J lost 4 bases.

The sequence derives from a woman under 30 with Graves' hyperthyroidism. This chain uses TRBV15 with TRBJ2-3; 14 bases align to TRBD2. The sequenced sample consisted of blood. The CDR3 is CATSTGTSGSADTQYF. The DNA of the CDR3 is TGTGCCACCAGCACCGGGACTAGCGGGAGTGCAGATACGCAGTATTTT.